Below, 10 T cell receptor beta chains from the same sample are listed, as sequenced in a study of T cells in localized non-small cell lung cancer. The method was immunoSEQ multiplex PCR; TCRdb's version includes in-frame clones alone and lacks a portion of them. The sample has around 12,000 clones, approximately 82% seen once. Specimen: peripheral blood, collected before any cancer treatment. These receptors came from a male donor at least 60 years old with stage I lung adenocarcinoma.

This sequence joins TRBV7-3 and TRBJ2-1, with TRBD2 identical over 10 bases. The CDR3 sequence is 16 residues long. The V and J ends lost 5 bases and 0 bases, in that order; junction bases with no gene match: 4. Germline lookup yields CDR1 SGHTA and CDR2 FQGTGA. CDR3 protein: CASSAASGSSYNEQFF. The CDR3 DNA follows: TGTGCCAGCAGCGCCGCTAGCGGGAGCTCCTACAATGAGCAGTTCTTC.

V and J are TRBV28 and TRBJ1-5; no definite D call. The CDR3 sequence is 14 residues long. Trimming stripped 2 bases from V and 11 bases from J, with 16 bases between. Germline CDR1 is MDHEN and CDR2 is SYDVKM. CDR3 amino acids: CASSLDSGRGAQHF. The DNA of the CDR3 is TGTGCCAGCAGTTTAGACTCAGGACGGGGAGCCCAGCATTTT. Combining the CDR3 with reference TRBV28 and TRBJ1-5 gives the whole variable domain DVKVTQSSRYLVKRTGEKVFLECVQDMDHENMFWYRQDPGLGLRLIYFSYDVKMKEKGDIPEGYSVSREKKERFSLILESASTNQTSMYLCASSLDSGRGAQHFGDGTRLSIL.

The chain couples TRBV7-3 to TRBJ2-2; D may match TRBD1 or TRBD2 (5 bases each). V was pared by 0 bases and J by 2 bases, with 10 bases between. The CDR3 has 16 amino acids. Germline CDR1 and CDR2: SGHTA and FQGTGA. The CDR3 is CASSLTSGHNTGELFF. CDR3 sequence (DNA): TGTGCCAGCAGCTTAACCAGCGGACACAACACCGGGGAGCTGTTTTTT.

The chain links TRBV5-1 to TRBJ2-3; no clear D. The CDR3 is made up of 13 amino acids. V was clipped by 0 bases and J by 6 bases, with 8 bases between them. Germline CDR1 SGHRS, CDR2 YFSETQ. CDR3 in amino acids: CASSLEVRDTQYF. In DNA form, the CDR3 reads TGCGCCAGCAGCTTGGAAGTAAGGGATACGCAGTATTTT.

The chain employs TRBV5-6 and TRBJ1-5; D call uncertain. The CDR3 has 13 amino acids. V was clipped by 1 base and J by 7 bases, with 9 bases between them. The germline CDR1 and CDR2 sequences are SGHDT and YYEEEE. CDR3 sequence (DNA): TGTGCCAGCAGCTTGCGGCCGGGGCAGCCCCAGCATTTT. This gives the protein CASSLRPGQPQHF.

This chain connects TRBV7-2 to TRBJ1-1; 11 bases match TRBD1. The CDR3 is made up of 17 amino acids. CDR1 and CDR2 from the germline V gene are SGHTA and FQGNSA. The junction had 7 bases not matched to a gene; V was cut back by 3 bases and J by 1 base. The CDR3 coding sequence is TGTGCCAGCAGCTTTACGGACAGGGGGCATAAGAACACTGAAGCTTTCTTT. Its translation: CASSFTDRGHKNTEAFF.

The rearrangement links TRBV5-6 to TRBJ2-5; 7 bases match TRBD1. After removal of 4 bases from V and 4 bases from J, the junction contained 4 bases not matched to a gene. This CDR3 region has 13 residues. The germline CDR1 and CDR2 sequences are SGHDT and YYEEEE. CDR3 sequence: CASSADRAETQYF. DNA of the CDR3: TGTGCCAGCAGCGCTGACAGGGCAGAGACCCAGTACTTC.

This sequence joins TRBV6-1 and TRBJ2-1; the D gene is possibly TRBD2 (5 bases). Trimming took 2 bases from V and 10 from J, leaving 12 bases between them. Germline CDR1 is MNHNS and CDR2 is SASEGT. The CDR3 length is 13 residues. This CDR3 is CASSEPGVGEQFF. The CDR3 DNA follows: TGTGCCAGCAGTGAACCCGGGGTGGGCGAGCAGTTCTTC.

J is TRBJ2-3 and V is TRBV6-1; D tentatively fits TRBD1 or TRBD2 (5 bases each). Germline CDR1 reads MNHNS; CDR2 reads SASEGT. The CDR3 length is 14 residues. Trimming took off 11 bases at V and 2 bases at J, with 17 bases between the two ends. CDR3 bases: TGTGCCGGCTCAAAGCCGGGACCCACAGATACGCAGTATTTT. It translates to CAGSKPGPTDTQYF.

This clone came up a few times. This chain connects TRBV5-5 to TRBJ2-7; the match to TRBD2 covers 13 bases. The CDR3 loop spans 15 amino acids. Germline V gene data show CDR1 as SGHKS and CDR2 as YYEKEE (reference sequence). J lost 6 bases, V lost 2 bases, and 5 bases had no gene match. CDR3 sequence: CASSFLTSGRAEQYF. The DNA of the CDR3 is TGTGCCAGCAGCTTCCTCACTAGCGGGAGGGCCGAGCAGTACTTC. The variable domain in full, completed from reference TRBV5-5 and TRBJ2-7, reads DAGVTQSPTHLIKTRGQQVTLRCSPISGHKSVSWYQQVLGQGPQFIFQYYEKEERGRGNFPDRFSARQFPNYSSELNVNALLLGDSALYLCASSFLTSGRAEQYFGPGTRLTVT.